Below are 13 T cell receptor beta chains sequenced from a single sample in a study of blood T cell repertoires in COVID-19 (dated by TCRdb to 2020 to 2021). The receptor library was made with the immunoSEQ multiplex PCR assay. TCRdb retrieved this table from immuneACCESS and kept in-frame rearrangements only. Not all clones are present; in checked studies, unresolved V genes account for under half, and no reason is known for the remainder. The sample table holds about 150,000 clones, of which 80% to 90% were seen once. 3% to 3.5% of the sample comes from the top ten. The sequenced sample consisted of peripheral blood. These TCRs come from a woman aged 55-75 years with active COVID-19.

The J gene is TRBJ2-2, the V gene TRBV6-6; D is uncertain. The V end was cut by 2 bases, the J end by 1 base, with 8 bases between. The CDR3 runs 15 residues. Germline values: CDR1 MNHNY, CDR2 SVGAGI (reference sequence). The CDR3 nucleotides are TGTGCCAGCAGTTACATCCCGGGGAACACCGGGGAGCTGTTTTTT. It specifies CASSYIPGNTGELFF.

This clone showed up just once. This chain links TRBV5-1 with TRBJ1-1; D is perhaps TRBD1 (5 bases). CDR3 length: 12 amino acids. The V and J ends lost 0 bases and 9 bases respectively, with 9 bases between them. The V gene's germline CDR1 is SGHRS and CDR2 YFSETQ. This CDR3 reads CASSLEQGKAFF. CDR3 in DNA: TGCGCCAGCAGCTTGGAGCAGGGAAAAGCTTTCTTT.

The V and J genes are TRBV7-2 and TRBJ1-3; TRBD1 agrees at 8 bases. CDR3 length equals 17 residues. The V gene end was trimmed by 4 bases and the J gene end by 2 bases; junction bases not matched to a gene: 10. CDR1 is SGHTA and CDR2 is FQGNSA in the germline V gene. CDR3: CASSSRTGNSAGNTIYF. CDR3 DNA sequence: TGTGCCAGCAGCTCCCGGACAGGGAACTCGGCTGGAAACACCATATATTTT.

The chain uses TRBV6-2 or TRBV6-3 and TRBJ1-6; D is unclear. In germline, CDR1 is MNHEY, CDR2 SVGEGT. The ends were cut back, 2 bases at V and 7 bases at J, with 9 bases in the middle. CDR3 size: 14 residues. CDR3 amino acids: CASSYRERNSPLHF. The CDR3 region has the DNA TGTGCCAGCAGTTACAGGGAGAGGAATTCACCCCTCCACTTT.

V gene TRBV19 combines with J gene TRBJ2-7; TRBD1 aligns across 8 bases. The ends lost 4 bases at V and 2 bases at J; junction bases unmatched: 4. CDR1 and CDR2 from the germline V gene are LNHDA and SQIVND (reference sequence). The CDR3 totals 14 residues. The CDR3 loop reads CASSTHRGTYEQYF. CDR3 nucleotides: TGTGCCAGTAGTACGCACAGGGGGACCTACGAGCAGTACTTC.

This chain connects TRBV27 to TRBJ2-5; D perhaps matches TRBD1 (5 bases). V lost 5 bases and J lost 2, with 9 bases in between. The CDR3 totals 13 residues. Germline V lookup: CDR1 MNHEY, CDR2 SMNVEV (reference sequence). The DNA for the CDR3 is TGTGCCAGCAGTATAACAGGACAAGAGACCCAGTACTTC. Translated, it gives CASSITGQETQYF.

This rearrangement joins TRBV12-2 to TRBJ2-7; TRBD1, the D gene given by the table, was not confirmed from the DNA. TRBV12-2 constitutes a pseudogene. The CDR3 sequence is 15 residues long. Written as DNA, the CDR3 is TGTGCAAGTCGCTTAGAACAGGGCTTCTCCTACGAGCAGTACTTC. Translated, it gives CASRLEQGFSYEQYF.

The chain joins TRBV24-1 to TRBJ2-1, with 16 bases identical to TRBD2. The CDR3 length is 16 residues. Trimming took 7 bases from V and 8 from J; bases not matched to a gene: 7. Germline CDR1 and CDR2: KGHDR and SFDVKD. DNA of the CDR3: TGTGCCACCAGGACAGCCGGGACTAGCGGGAGGGATGAGCAGTTCTTC. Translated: CATRTAGTSGRDEQFF.

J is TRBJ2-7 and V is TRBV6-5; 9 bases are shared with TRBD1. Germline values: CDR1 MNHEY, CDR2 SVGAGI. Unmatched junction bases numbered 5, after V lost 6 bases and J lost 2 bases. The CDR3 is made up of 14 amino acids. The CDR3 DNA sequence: TGTGCCAGCAGGGGGGGGACAGGGACCTACGAGCAGTACTTC. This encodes CASRGGTGTYEQYF.

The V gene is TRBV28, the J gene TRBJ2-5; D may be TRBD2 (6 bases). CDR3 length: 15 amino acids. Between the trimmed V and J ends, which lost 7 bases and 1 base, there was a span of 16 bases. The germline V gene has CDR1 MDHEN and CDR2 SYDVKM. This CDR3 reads CASKKYTGVQETQYF. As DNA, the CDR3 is TGTGCCAGCAAAAAATACACGGGAGTCCAAGAGACCCAGTACTTC.

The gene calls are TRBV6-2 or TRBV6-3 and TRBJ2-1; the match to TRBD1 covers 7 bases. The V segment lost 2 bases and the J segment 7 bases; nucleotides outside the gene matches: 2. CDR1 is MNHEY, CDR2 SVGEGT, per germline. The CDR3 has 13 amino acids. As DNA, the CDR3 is TGTGCCAGCAGTTACAGACAGGGTAATGAGCAGTTCTTC. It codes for CASSYRQGNEQFF.

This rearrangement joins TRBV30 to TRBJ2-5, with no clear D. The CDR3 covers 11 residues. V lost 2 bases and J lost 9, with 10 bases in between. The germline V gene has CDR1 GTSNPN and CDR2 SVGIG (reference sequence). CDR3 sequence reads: CAWSIGPAQYF. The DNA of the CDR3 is TGTGCCTGGAGTATCGGTCCGGCCCAGTACTTC.

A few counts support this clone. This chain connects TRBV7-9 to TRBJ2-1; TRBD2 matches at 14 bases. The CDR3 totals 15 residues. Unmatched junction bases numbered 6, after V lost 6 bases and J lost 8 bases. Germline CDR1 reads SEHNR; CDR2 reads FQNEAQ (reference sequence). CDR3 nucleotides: TGTGCCAGCAGACCGGGACTAGCGGGAGTAGATGAGCAGTTCTTC. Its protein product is CASRPGLAGVDEQFF.